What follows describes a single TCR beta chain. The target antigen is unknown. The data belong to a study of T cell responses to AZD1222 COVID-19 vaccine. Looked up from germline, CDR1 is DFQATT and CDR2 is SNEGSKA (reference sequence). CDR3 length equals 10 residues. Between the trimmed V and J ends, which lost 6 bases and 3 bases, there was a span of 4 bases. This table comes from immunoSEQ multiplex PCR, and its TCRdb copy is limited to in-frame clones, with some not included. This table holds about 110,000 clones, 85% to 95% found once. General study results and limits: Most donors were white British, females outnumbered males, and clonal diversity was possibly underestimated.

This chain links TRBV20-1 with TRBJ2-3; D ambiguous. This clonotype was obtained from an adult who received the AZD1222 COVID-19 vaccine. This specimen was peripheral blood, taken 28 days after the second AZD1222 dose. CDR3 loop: CSALTDTQYF. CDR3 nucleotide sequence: TGCAGTGCCCTTACAGATACGCAGTATTTT.